The 11 T cell receptor beta chains below all came from one sample that was sequenced in a study of vaccination effects on CD4 cells after COVID-19. Antigen-specific CD4+ T cells were first expanded with viral peptide pools by the ViraFEST assay and only then sequenced. CD4+ T cell isolation took place after 10 days of culture. Documented for the person is a PCR-confirmed SARS-CoV-2 infection occurring between March and December 2020. Their recognized antigens are unknown. Sequencing used immunoSEQ multiplex PCR; TCRdb keeps in-frame clones, though not all of them. Of around 30,000 clones listed, 69% are singletons. The source material was CD4+ T cells from PBMCs cultured with SARS-CoV-2 spike peptides, sampled before COVID-19 vaccination. These receptors were obtained from a human donor who had a prior SARS-CoV-2 infection.

The chain uses TRBV7-2 and TRBJ2-1; D uncertain. The CDR3 contains 13 residues. The V gene's germline CDR1 is SGHTA and CDR2 FQGNSA. Trimming removed 5 bases from V and 10 bases from J, with 15 bases in between. CDR3 region: CASSMNTMGEQFF. In DNA form, the CDR3 reads TGTGCCAGCAGCATGAATACCATGGGAGAGCAGTTCTTC. The full variable domain, rest sourced from reference TRBV7-2 and TRBJ2-1, is GAGVSQSPSNKVTEKGKDVELRCDPISGHTALYWYRQSLGQGLEFLIYFQGNSAPDKSGLPSDRFSAERTGGSVSTLTIQRTQQEDSAVYLCASSMNTMGEQFFGPGTRLTVL.

V gene TRBV6-5 combines with J gene TRBJ2-5; TRBD1 is a possible D gene (6 bases). Germline V gene lookup returns CDR1 MNHEY and CDR2 SVGAGI. The V end lost 7 bases, the J end lost 1 base, and 10 bases lay between the germline ends. This CDR3 has 13 amino acids. The DNA for the CDR3 is TGTGCCAGCACCCGGACAGCCCAAGAGACCCAGTACTTC. Translating it yields CASTRTAQETQYF.

In its sample, this clone was seen once. The rearrangement links TRBV5-1 to TRBJ2-3; 14 bases fit TRBD2. This CDR3 contains 14 residues. With 7 bases clipped from V and 5 bases from J, the junction kept 3 bases outside the gene matches. Germline lookup yields CDR1 SGHRS and CDR2 YFSETQ. In DNA, the CDR3 is TGCGCCAGCGGGGGACTAGCGGGGGAAGATACGCAGTATTTT. Translated: CASGGLAGEDTQYF.

Comment on this clone: A read error may account for a junction end that differs from germline. J is TRBJ2-3 and V is TRBV6-1; D possibly corresponds to TRBD1 (6 bases). There are 14 residues in the CDR3. Germline values: CDR1 MNHNS, CDR2 SASEGT. The CDR3 is CASREGPGADTQYF. CDR3 sequence (DNA): TGTGCCAGCAGGGAAGGTCCAGGGGCAGATACGCAGTATTTT.

The chain links TRBV7-9 to TRBJ1-1; tentatively, D is TRBD1 (5 bases). The V end lost 3 bases, the J end lost 3 bases, and 20 bases lay between the germline ends. CDR3 size: 17 residues. From germline, CDR1 is SEHNR and CDR2 FQNEAQ (reference sequence). This CDR3 is CASSFGLGGDRDTEAFF. CDR3 coding DNA: TGTGCCAGCAGCTTCGGTTTGGGGGGGGATAGGGACACTGAAGCTTTCTTT.

This clone was detected only a few times. CDR3 in amino acids: CASRRDSYEQYF. The CDR3 DNA is TGCGCCAGCAGGCGGGACTCCTACGAGCAGTACTTC. The rearrangement links TRBV5-1 to TRBJ2-7, with a possible D match to TRBD2 (6 bases). Germline V gene data show CDR1 as SGHRS and CDR2 as YFSETQ. The V end lost 5 bases, the J end lost 0 bases, and 6 bases lay between the germline ends. The CDR3 is 12 amino acids.

The chain recombines TRBV7-3 with TRBJ2-6; D not resolved. This CDR3 contains 15 residues. V lost 2 bases to trimming and J lost 0 bases, with 5 bases between them. From germline, CDR1 is SGHTA and CDR2 FQGTGA. The CDR3 loop is CASSLDRSGANVLTF. The CDR3 nucleotides are TGTGCCAGCAGCTTAGACCGCTCTGGGGCCAACGTCCTGACTTTC.

In its sample, this clone was seen a few times. The genes are TRBV15 and TRBJ2-3; the match to TRBD1 covers 9 bases. The CDR3 loop spans 15 amino acids. The V gene's germline CDR1 is LNHNV and CDR2 YYDKDF (reference sequence). V gave up 3 bases and J gave up 3 bases; unmatched junction bases: 4. The CDR3 loop reads CATSRDRGGTDTQYF. The CDR3 bases are TGTGCCACCAGCAGGGACAGGGGCGGGACAGATACGCAGTATTTT. The full variable domain, completed using reference TRBV15 and TRBJ2-3, is DAMVIQNPRYQVTQFGKPVTLSCSQTLNHNVMYWYQQKSSQAPKLLFHYYDKDFNNEADTPDNFQSRRPNTSFCFLDIRSPGLGDTAMYLCATSRDRGGTDTQYFGPGTRLTVL.

The chain is built from TRBV19 and TRBJ1-2; no clear D gene. This CDR3 region has 16 residues. Germline CDR1 LNHDA, CDR2 SQIVND (reference sequence). V lost 4 bases to trimming and J lost 3 bases, with 18 bases between them. In DNA form, the CDR3 reads TGTGCCAGTAGTAAGGCTTCACAGCCCACTTACTATGGCTACACCTTC. This codes for CASSKASQPTYYGYTF.

The J gene is TRBJ2-3, the V gene TRBV11-2, with TRBD2 identical over 14 bases. CDR3 length equals 19 residues. The V and J ends lost 4 bases and 2 bases, in that order; junction bases with no gene match: 11. Germline V lookup: CDR1 SGHAT, CDR2 FQNNGV. CDR3 sequence reads: CASSSSLKGLAGVTDTQYF. The CDR3 DNA sequence: TGTGCCAGCAGCTCTTCATTAAAGGGACTAGCGGGGGTCACAGATACGCAGTATTTT. The full variable domain, in which reference TRBV11-2 and TRBJ2-3 provide the parts outside the CDR3, is EAGVAQSPRYKIIEKRQSVAFWCNPISGHATLYWYQQILGQGPKLLIQFQNNGVVDDSQLPKDRFSAERLKGVDSTLKIQPAKLEDSAVYLCASSSSLKGLAGVTDTQYFGPGTRLTVL.

This clone was seen a handful of times. The J gene is TRBJ2-5, the V gene TRBV30, with a tentative D call TRBD2 (5 bases). The ends were cut back, 2 bases at V and 5 bases at J, with 15 bases in the middle. This CDR3 has 14 amino acids. CDR1 and CDR2 (germline): GTSNPN, SVGIG (reference sequence). The CDR3 coding sequence is TGTGCCTGGAGTAGCGGCGGCTCGGGGGAGACCCAGTACTTC. Translated: CAWSSGGSGETQYF. Full variable domain (remainder filled in from reference TRBV30 and TRBJ2-5): SQTIHQWPATLVQPVGSPLSLECTVEGTSNPNLYWYRQAAGRGLQLLFYSVGIGQISSEVPQNLSASRPQDRQFILSSKKLLLSDSGFYLCAWSSGGSGETQYFGPGTRLLVL.